Presented here are 23 T cell receptor beta chains from one specimen sequenced in a study of neurological immune-mediated disorders. In TCRdb, the 5' RACE reads were re-called with MiXCR into one record per CDR3 protein. The repertoire holds under 80,000 distinct CDR3 sequences, around 4.7% seen once, with around 3.3% in the top ten. The sequenced material came from PBMCs. The receptors here all came from a woman between 45 and 60 years old with multiple sclerosis.

Ten or more counts support this clonotype. V gene TRBV20-1 combines with J gene TRBJ2-3, with D perhaps matching TRBD2 (7 bases). Looked up from germline, CDR1 is DFQATT and CDR2 is SNEGSKA (reference sequence). This CDR3 has 14 residues. CDR3 protein: CSHKTGGSTDTQYF. The CDR3 DNA sequence: TGCAGCCATAAGACGGGGGGCTCGACAGATACGCAGTATTTT.

This clonotype was found many times. Possible read error: a much larger clone is one base away. This chain uses TRBV20-1 with TRBJ2-1; possibly TRBD2 for D (8 bases). The CDR3 consists of 15 residues. The germline V gene encodes CDR1 DFQATT and CDR2 SNEGSKA (reference sequence). Trimming took off 5 bases at V and 8 bases at J, with 22 bases between the two ends. The CDR3 sequence is CSADGGTRGGDEQFF. CDR3 DNA sequence: TGCAGTGCTGATGGCGGGACTAGAGGGGGCGATGAGCAGTTCTTC.

This clonotype was detected ten times or more. V gene TRBV19 combines with J gene TRBJ2-3, with a weak D call TRBD2 (5 bases). The ends were cut back, 5 bases at V and 2 bases at J, with 8 bases in the middle. This CDR3 region has 13 residues. Looked up from germline, CDR1 is LNHDA and CDR2 is SQIVND (reference sequence). The chain's CDR3 is CASSPGITDTQYF. The CDR3 DNA reads TGTGCCAGTAGTCCGGGGATCACAGATACGCAGTATTTT.

This clonotype appeared many times. The chain uses TRBV6-2 or TRBV6-3 and TRBJ2-3; D may correspond to TRBD1 or TRBD2 (6 bases each). Germline CDR1 reads MNHEY; CDR2 reads SVGEGT. This CDR3 spans 16 amino acids. Trimming took 0 bases from V and 3 from J, leaving 13 bases between them. The chain's CDR3 is CASSYSTGAITDTQYF. DNA of the CDR3: TGTGCCAGCAGTTACTCAACGGGGGCCATTACAGATACGCAGTATTTT.

This clonotype was seen repeatedly, ten times or more. DNA of the CDR3: TGTGCCAGCAGCACAGGGGGCACGAACATTCAGTACTTC. Translated: CASSTGGTNIQYF. The chain is built from TRBV7-9 and TRBJ2-4; 9 bases match TRBD1. Unmatched junction bases numbered 3, after V lost 5 bases and J lost 7 bases. CDR1 SEHNR and CDR2 FQNEAQ come from the germline V gene (reference sequence). The length of the CDR3 is 13 residues.

This clonotype was counted many times. The chain recombines TRBV5-1 with TRBJ1-1, with TRBD1 matching over 7 bases. The germline V gene encodes CDR1 SGHRS and CDR2 YFSETQ. The CDR3 is 14 amino acids. The trim removed 1 base at V and 4 bases at J, leaving 4 bases unmatched. Written as DNA, the CDR3 is TGCGCCAGCAGCTTGACAGGGGCGGCCACTGAAGCTTTCTTT. Protein: CASSLTGAATEAFF. Full variable domain (remainder filled in from reference TRBV5-1 and TRBJ1-1): KAGVTQTPRYLIKTRGQQVTLSCSPISGHRSVSWYQQTPGQGLQFLFEYFSETQRNKGNFPGRFSGRQFSNSRSEMNVSTLELGDSALYLCASSLTGAATEAFFGQGTRLTVV.

The table lists this clonotype with many counts. V usage is TRBV10-3 and J usage is TRBJ1-2; D might be TRBD1 (5 bases). Germline CDR1 reads ENHRY; CDR2 reads SYGVKD. Trimming pared 5 bases from V and 0 bases from J, leaving 16 bases between. The CDR3 is 16 amino acids. For the CDR3, the DNA is TGTGCCATCAGTCCCCCCACACAGGAATCTAACTATGGCTACACCTTC. Protein product: CAISPPTQESNYGYTF.

The table lists this clonotype with many counts. This chain connects TRBV20-1 to TRBJ2-3, with unresolved D. Trimming removed 2 bases at V and 0 bases at J, with 12 bases between. CDR3 length: 15 residues. The germline V gene has CDR1 DFQATT and CDR2 SNEGSKA (reference sequence). The CDR3 reads CSARFAAVSTDTQYF. The CDR3 nucleotides read TGCAGTGCTAGATTCGCGGCAGTAAGCACAGATACGCAGTATTTT.

Concerning this clonotype: Germline and junction disagree at one end, which may indicate a read error. The genes are TRBV6-5 and TRBJ2-2, with D unresolved. The V gene's germline CDR1 is MNHEY and CDR2 SVGAGI. This CDR3 is 13 amino acids long. DNA of the CDR3: TGTGCCAGCAGTTACTCGAATACCGGGGAGCTGTTTTTT. Amino acids: CASSYSNTGELFF.

This clonotype was found many times. The chain carries TRBV14 and TRBJ2-6; TRBD1 matches at 8 bases. The CDR3 spans 15 residues. J was trimmed by 2 bases and V by 5 bases; bases with no gene match: 2. Germline assignment: CDR1 SGHDN and CDR2 FVKESK. This CDR3 is CASSNRGAGANVLTF. In nucleotides, the CDR3 is TGTGCCAGCAGCAACAGGGGGGCTGGGGCCAACGTCCTGACTTTC.

The J gene is TRBJ2-5, the V gene TRBV5-1; 7 nucleotides line up with TRBD1. CDR3 length: 13 residues. With 3 bases clipped from V and 4 bases from J, the junction kept 3 bases outside the gene matches. The germline gives CDR1 SGHRS, CDR2 YFSETQ. The CDR3 nucleotides read TGCGCCAGCAGCTCTGACAGGGTAGAGACCCAGTACTTC. Translating it yields CASSSDRVETQYF.

This clonotype has a count of ten or more. Mismatch with germline at one junction end may stem from a read error. V is TRBV7-9 and J is TRBJ1-6; D unclear. This CDR3 has 14 amino acids. CDR1 is SEHNR and CDR2 is FQNEAQ in the germline V gene (reference sequence). This CDR3 reads CASSLAEVNSPLNF. The CDR3 DNA reads TGTGCCAGCAGCTTAGCAGAAGTAAATTCACCCCTCAACTTT.

In regard to this clonotype: At one of its ends the junction is not consistent with the germline gene, which may arise from a read error. The V and J genes are TRBV29-1 and TRBJ1-5, with unresolved D. Germline V gene sequence: CDR1 SQVTM, CDR2 ANQGSEA. The CDR3 sequence is 13 residues long. DNA of the CDR3: TGCAGCGTTGGCGGGCAGCCGGATCAGCCCCAGAATTTT. Protein sequence: CSVGGQPDQPQNF.

At least ten counts were recorded for this clonotype. The chain joins TRBV7-3 to TRBJ2-7; the match to TRBD1 covers 7 bases. The ends lost 5 bases at V and 7 bases at J; junction bases unmatched: 8. Germline-derived CDR1 and CDR2 are SGHTA and FQGTGA. This CDR3 contains 13 residues. Written as DNA, the CDR3 is TGTGCCAGCAGCCTGGGGACAGTTAATGAGCAGTACTTC. This codes for CASSLGTVNEQYF.

The gene calls are TRBV6-5 and TRBJ1-1; maybe TRBD1 (6 bases). Between the trimmed V and J ends, which lost 4 bases and 7 bases, there was a span of 16 bases. CDR1 MNHEY and CDR2 SVGAGI come from the germline V gene. The CDR3 is 14 amino acids. The CDR3 sequence: CASSFTQGRDEAFF. CDR3 in DNA: TGTGCCAGCAGTTTCACCCAGGGGAGGGATGAAGCTTTCTTT.

This clonotype came up many times. The chain carries TRBV20-1 and TRBJ1-5, with a weak D call TRBD1 (6 bases). The V and J ends lost 6 bases and 11 bases respectively, with 20 bases between them. This CDR3 region has 13 residues. CDR1 DFQATT and CDR2 SNEGSKA come from the germline V gene (reference sequence). The CDR3 is CSAPYREMLTQHF. CDR3 nucleotide sequence: TGCAGTGCCCCTTACAGGGAAATGTTGACCCAGCATTTT.

This clonotype occurred many times. J is TRBJ2-2 and V is TRBV7-2; D unresolved. The CDR3 runs to 12 residues. Germline values: CDR1 SGHTA, CDR2 FQGNSA. Trimming removed 1 base at V and 7 bases at J, with 4 bases between. CDR3 loop: CASSLDGGELFF. The CDR3 region has the DNA TGTGCCAGCAGCTTAGATGGCGGGGAGCTGTTTTTT.

This clonotype was seen repeatedly, ten times or more. The chain combines TRBV5-6 with TRBJ1-1; no firm D call. CDR3 length equals 14 residues. Germline CDR1 SGHDT, CDR2 YYEEEE. Trimming removed 1 base at V and 7 bases at J, with 14 bases between. CDR3 loop: CASSLKPQSLEAFF. For the CDR3, the DNA is TGTGCCAGCAGCTTGAAACCCCAGAGCCTTGAAGCTTTCTTT.

This clonotype was observed at least ten times. The CDR3 here is CASSFGRGNEDIQYF. CDR3 coding DNA: TGCGCCAGCAGCTTTGGCCGGGGGAACGAGGACATTCAGTACTTC. The J gene is TRBJ2-4, the V gene TRBV5-1; D perhaps matches TRBD2 (6 bases). The CDR3 length is 15 residues. CDR1 and CDR2 (germline): SGHRS, YFSETQ. V lost 2 bases and J 8 bases, leaving 17 bases between the germline ends.

This clonotype was detected ten times or more. The chain couples TRBV5-6 to TRBJ2-5; no firm D call. The CDR3 consists of 11 residues. Germline values: CDR1 SGHDT, CDR2 YYEEEE. Trimming cost V 4 bases and J 7 bases, with 8 bases left between them. CDR3 coding DNA: TGTGCCAGCAGCAGTGTTGGGACCCAGTACTTC. This translates into CASSSVGTQYF.

This clonotype was observed many times. The chain is built from TRBV2 and TRBJ2-7, with a tentative D call TRBD1 (6 bases). V was shortened by 5 bases and J by 2 bases, with 7 bases between the two germline ends. Germline V gives CDR1 SNHLY, CDR2 FYNNEI. The CDR3 has 12 residues. The CDR3 DNA reads as TGTGCCAGCAGTCGGACAGCCTACGAGCAGTACTTC. Its protein product is CASSRTAYEQYF.

This clonotype was counted at least ten times. The rearrangement links TRBV10-2 to TRBJ2-3, with 13 bases identical to TRBD2. The CDR3 has 17 residues. Trimming cost V 4 bases and J 9 bases; bases outside gene matches: 13. Germline loops: CDR1 WSHSY, CDR2 SAAADI. CDR3 bases: TGCGCCAGCAGTGCTCAGACAACTAGCGGGGGGGAGAAGACGCAGTATTTT. Translation: CASSAQTTSGGEKTQYF.

This clonotype was counted many times. The J gene is TRBJ2-1, the V gene TRBV7-2, with TRBD1 matching over 8 bases. V dropped 5 bases and J dropped 6; count of bases not matched to a gene: 0. CDR3 length: 12 amino acids. Germline V lookup: CDR1 SGHTA, CDR2 FQGNSA. The chain's CDR3 is CASSQGANEQFF. Here the CDR3 DNA reads TGTGCCAGCAGCCAGGGGGCCAATGAGCAGTTCTTC.